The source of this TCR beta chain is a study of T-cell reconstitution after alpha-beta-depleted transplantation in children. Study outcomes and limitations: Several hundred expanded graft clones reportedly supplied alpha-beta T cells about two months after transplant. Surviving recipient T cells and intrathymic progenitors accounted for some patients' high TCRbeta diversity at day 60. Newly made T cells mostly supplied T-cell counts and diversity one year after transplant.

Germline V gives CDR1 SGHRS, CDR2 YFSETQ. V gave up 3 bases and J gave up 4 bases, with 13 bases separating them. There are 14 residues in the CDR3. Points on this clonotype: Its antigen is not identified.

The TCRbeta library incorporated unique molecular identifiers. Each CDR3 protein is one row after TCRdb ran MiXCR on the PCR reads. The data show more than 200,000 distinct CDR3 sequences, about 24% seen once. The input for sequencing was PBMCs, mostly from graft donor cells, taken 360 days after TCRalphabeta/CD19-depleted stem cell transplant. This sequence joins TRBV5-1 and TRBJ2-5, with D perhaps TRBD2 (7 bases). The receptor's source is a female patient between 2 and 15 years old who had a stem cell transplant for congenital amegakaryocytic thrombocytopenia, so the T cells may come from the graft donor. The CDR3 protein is CASSYGGAGETQYF. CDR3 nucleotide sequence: TGCGCCAGCAGCTATGGGGGGGCCGGAGAGACCCAGTACTTC.